The next 14 T cell receptor beta chains were all read from a single sample in a study of CD8 T cells in ankylosing spondylitis. Broader study findings: Made up of about eight highly homologous variants, a TCR beta motif appeared characteristic of ankylosing spondylitis blood.

In TCRdb, the 5' RACE reads were re-called with MiXCR into one record per CDR3 protein. The table has around 770,000 distinct CDR3 sequences, about 11% seen once. The antigens of these receptors remain unknown. Sequencing input: blood, either unsorted or a sorted T cell fraction (not recorded which). These receptor sequences come from a male donor with ankylosing spondylitis.

The table lists this clonotype with many counts. V gene TRBV12-3 or TRBV12-4 combines with J gene TRBJ2-1; D is ambiguous. The CDR3 consists of 15 residues. Trimming took 3 bases from V and 3 from J, leaving 12 bases between them. The CDR3 loop reads CASSFPPAGYNEQFF. The CDR3 DNA follows: TGTGCCAGCAGTTTCCCTCCTGCAGGCTACAATGAGCAGTTCTTC.

The chain uses TRBV18 and TRBJ1-5, with D uncertain. Germline V lookup: CDR1 KGHSH, CDR2 LQKENI. Deletions cut 2 bases from V and 0 bases from J, with 11 bases between. The CDR3 is 16 amino acids. CDR3 in amino acids: CASSPRADYSNQPQHF. The CDR3 nucleotides read TGTGCCAGCTCACCAAGAGCGGATTATAGCAATCAGCCCCAGCATTTT.

This clonotype came up many times. This chain uses TRBV5-1 with TRBJ2-2; D is ambiguous. Germline assignment: CDR1 SGHRS and CDR2 YFSETQ. The V end lost 0 bases, the J end lost 6 bases, and 6 bases lay between the germline ends. The CDR3 length is 13 residues. The CDR3 DNA reads TGCGCCAGCAGCTTGGTCCACGCCGGGGAGCTGTTTTTT. Protein product: CASSLVHAGELFF.

This clonotype has at least ten counts. This chain joins TRBV10-3 and TRBJ2-5, with 9 positions matching TRBD2. The CDR3 spans 15 residues. Germline V gives CDR1 ENHRY, CDR2 SYGVKD. The ends lost 2 bases at V and 4 bases at J; junction bases unmatched: 5. The CDR3 bases are TGTGCCATCAGTGAGCCGGGACTAGCCGTAGAGACCCAGTACTTC. Protein: CAISEPGLAVETQYF.

The chain uses TRBV20-1 and TRBJ2-3, with TRBD1 matching over 9 bases. V trimming: 4 bases; J trimming: 2 bases; junction bases outside the gene matches: 4. Germline CDR1 is DFQATT and CDR2 is SNEGSKA (reference sequence). CDR3 length equals 14 residues. Written as DNA, the CDR3 is TGCAGTGCTACAAGGACAGGGGACACAGATACGCAGTATTTT. This encodes CSATRTGDTDTQYF.

The chain is built from TRBV7-9 and TRBJ2-2; either TRBD1 or TRBD2 may supply D (5 bases each). Germline CDR1 and CDR2: SEHNR and FQNEAQ (reference sequence). V gave up 6 bases and J gave up 0 bases, with 17 bases separating them. The CDR3 sequence is 17 residues long. In DNA form, the CDR3 reads TGTGCCAGCAGTCTAGCCTGGGGCCCCACGAACACCGGGGAGCTGTTTTTT. Protein product: CASSLAWGPTNTGELFF.

Ten or more counts support this clonotype. The chain has TRBV7-8 and TRBJ2-1; 8 positions match TRBD2. Germline assignment: CDR1 SGHVS and CDR2 FQNEAQ. CDR3 size: 16 residues. V dropped 3 bases and J dropped 3; count of bases not matched to a gene: 7. DNA for the CDR3: TGTGCCAGCAGCTTTTTAGCGGGGATTTTCTACAATGAGCAGTTCTTC. This codes for CASSFLAGIFYNEQFF.

J is TRBJ2-3 and V is TRBV7-6; TRBD2 agrees at 10 bases. Looked up from germline, CDR1 is SGHVS and CDR2 is FNYEAQ. V was clipped by 1 base and J by 4 bases; unmatched bases: 8. The length of the CDR3 is 17 residues. The CDR3 DNA reads as TGTGCCAGCAGCTTAGGGGGACTAGCGACCGGTTCAGATACGCAGTATTTT. This sequence encodes CASSLGGLATGSDTQYF.

This clonotype occurred many times. This chain uses TRBV20-1 with TRBJ2-1; 7 bases agree with TRBD2. This CDR3 is 13 amino acids long. The germline V gene has CDR1 DFQATT and CDR2 SNEGSKA (reference sequence). Losses at the gene ends were 6 bases for V and 2 bases for J; bases not matched to a gene: 4. CDR3 DNA: TGCAGTGCCACTAGCGACACCTACAATGAGCAGTTCTTC. The encoded protein is CSATSDTYNEQFF.

This clonotype was counted only a few times. The chain combines TRBV20-1 with TRBJ1-2; D remains unclear. The germline V gene encodes CDR1 DFQATT and CDR2 SNEGSKA (reference sequence). With 3 bases removed from V and 7 bases from J, the gap between germline ends came to 15 bases. This CDR3 contains 13 residues. The CDR3 DNA is TGCAGTGCTAGTGACGAACGGTTCTCTGGCTACACCTTC. Translating gives CSASDERFSGYTF.

This clonotype was detected ten times or more. The chain carries TRBV20-1 and TRBJ1-1; tentatively, D is TRBD1 (5 bases). Germline CDR1 is DFQATT and CDR2 is SNEGSKA (reference sequence). The CDR3 has 12 amino acids. V dropped 2 bases and J dropped 8 bases, with 12 bases sitting between them. CDR3 nucleotide sequence: TGCAGTGCTAGATTAGGGGCTGGAGAAGCTTTCTTT. Encoded protein: CSARLGAGEAFF.

V gene TRBV5-1 combines with J gene TRBJ2-5, with 9 positions matching TRBD2. The CDR3 length is 14 residues. Germline CDR1 reads SGHRS; CDR2 reads YFSETQ. After removal of 3 bases from V and 5 bases from J, the junction contained 5 bases not matched to a gene. The CDR3 DNA reads TGCGCCAGCAGCTCCCTAGCGGGGCGGGAGACCCAGTACTTC. Translating it yields CASSSLAGRETQYF.

There are many counts of this clonotype. The chain combines TRBV5-1 with TRBJ2-7; D unresolved. CDR1 is SGHRS, CDR2 YFSETQ, per germline. The CDR3 loop spans 15 amino acids. V shed 0 bases and J shed 0 bases, with 10 bases lying between them. CDR3 sequence (DNA): TGCGCCAGCAGCTTGGGAGGAACCGGCTCCTACGAGCAGTACTTC. Encoded protein: CASSLGGTGSYEQYF.

CDR3 in DNA: TGCAGCGTTGAAGAAACTGGGCTAGCGGGGGGGCTGGGAGATACGCAGTATTTT. Its protein product is CSVEETGLAGGLGDTQYF. J is TRBJ2-3 and V is TRBV29-1; 12 bases agree with TRBD2. CDR3 size: 18 residues. Germline CDR1 and CDR2: SQVTM and ANQGSEA. The V gene end was trimmed by 0 bases and the J gene end by 5 bases; junction bases not matched to a gene: 12.